This T cell receptor beta chain came from a study of T cell repertoires in cytomegalovirus infection. The wider study: Through public TCR beta signatures, both CMV infection and matching HLA type were indicated.

Via MiXCR, TCRdb re-called the reads, giving one row per CDR3 protein. The sample records some 300,000 distinct CDR3 sequences, roughly 13% being singletons. The CDR3 length is 16 residues. Germline values: CDR1 SGHVS, CDR2 FQNEAQ. Trimming removed 2 bases from V and 4 bases from J, with 15 bases in between. This clonotype was counted at least ten times. The sequenced material came from PBMCs. The gene calls are TRBV7-8 and TRBJ2-1; D is possibly TRBD1 (6 bases). This TCR came from a human donor in good health (CMV status not recorded). Some clones in this sample may be carry-over from other donors' samples. The CDR3 DNA is TGTGCCAGCAGCTTACGAATGACGGGGACATACAATGAGCAGTTCTTC. Residues: CASSLRMTGTYNEQFF.